Listed here is a single T cell receptor (beta chain). Its antigen is currently unknown. The data are from a study of cytomegalovirus exposure and HLA in healthy donors. Using immunoSEQ multiplex PCR, the repertoire was profiled, and TCRdb retains in-frame clones only, with some absent. This table has some 260,000 clones, roughly 91% appearing once. This CDR3 region has 13 residues. The V gene's germline CDR1 is SQVTM and CDR2 ANQGSEA. V was pared by 4 bases and J by 7 bases, with 16 bases between. The donors were in the roughly 120-subject validation cohort, distinct from the 666-subject first cohort. Overall study results and limits: It was 164 TCR beta chains that were listed as cytomegalovirus-associated. In vitro work confirmed that three CMV-associated chains recognize CMV antigens. Across donors, most TCRs were seen rarely, yet some public ones were widespread.

The J gene is TRBJ1-1, the V gene TRBV29-1; maybe TRBD1 (6 bases). The receptor comes from a woman aged 25 to 39 in good health and CMV-seronegative. Sequenced: PBMCs. Written as DNA, the CDR3 is TGCAGCGTTGTGGGGGCTCCCGGAGGTGAAGCTTTCTTT. Encoded protein: CSVVGAPGGEAFF. The complete variable domain, with remaining parts taken from reference TRBV29-1 and TRBJ1-1, reads SAVISQKPSRDICQRGTSLTIQCQVDSQVTMMFWYRQQPGQSLTLIATANQGSEATYESGFVIDKFPISRPNLTFSTLTVSNMSPEDSSIYLCSVVGAPGGEAFFGQGTRLTVV.